What follows are 12 T cell receptor beta chains derived from one specimen sequenced in a study of CD4 and CD8 cells across lung adenocarcinoma regions. TCRdb re-analysed the PCR reads in MiXCR, keeping a single row per CDR3 protein. The repertoire holds about 4,400 distinct CDR3 sequences, approximately 43% seen once, with 12% to 15% in the top ten. Sequencing input: CD4+ T cells from the margin of a lung tumor. The receptors originated from a female donor with lung adenocarcinoma. The CD4 and CD8 labels of this study may be unreliable.

The chain couples TRBV10-2 to TRBJ2-1, with 8 nucleotides matching TRBD2. The CDR3 has 15 amino acids. Trimming took 0 bases from V and 9 from J; bases not matched to a gene: 7. CDR1 and CDR2 from the germline V gene are WSHSY and SAAADI. The CDR3 region is CASSESGLAGLEQFF. CDR3 bases: TGCGCCAGCAGTGAGTCTGGATTAGCGGGACTTGAGCAGTTCTTC.

This clonotype is termed medium-sized. This chain uses TRBV7-8 with TRBJ2-2; TRBD2 matches at 8 bases. The V and J ends lost 5 bases and 5 bases, in that order; junction bases with no gene match: 10. This CDR3 is built from 16 residues. Germline-derived CDR1 and CDR2 are SGHVS and FQNEAQ. The CDR3, as DNA: TGTGCCAGCAGCGAAAGAGCGGGAGTGTTGACCGGGGAGCTGTTTTTT. Its translation is CASSERAGVLTGELFF.

This clonotype is deemed medium-sized. The chain employs TRBV6-1 and TRBJ2-1; unclear D gene. The DNA matches TRBJ2-5 better at its end, which makes the J call doubtful. CDR1 MNHNS and CDR2 SASEGT come from the germline V gene. The CDR3 spans 13 residues. The CDR3 DNA follows: TGTGCCAGCAGTGAACGGTCTGAAGAGACCCAGTACTTC. Amino acids: CASSERSEETQYF.

J is TRBJ2-3 and V is TRBV7-6; D possibly uses TRBD1 or TRBD2 (5 bases each). V was shortened by 5 bases and J by 9 bases, with 27 bases between the two germline ends. CDR3 length: 17 amino acids. Germline V CDR1 and CDR2: SGHVS, FNYEAQ. For the CDR3, the DNA is TGTGCCAGCAGCCCAGAGTCCGGGGCCCCCCTGGGCGAGACGCAGTATTTT. The encoded protein is CASSPESGAPLGETQYF.

This chain links TRBV6-1 with TRBJ2-3, with 7 bases aligning to TRBD2. The trim removed 4 bases at V and 1 base at J, leaving 2 bases unmatched. The V gene's germline CDR1 is MNHNS and CDR2 SASEGT. The CDR3 contains 14 residues. CDR3 nucleotide sequence: TGTGCCAGCAGTGGCACTAGCGGCACAGATACGCAGTATTTT. It specifies CASSGTSGTDTQYF.

With regard to this clonotype: At one of its ends the junction is not consistent with the germline gene, which may arise from a read error. The chain employs TRBV6-5 and TRBJ2-3, with 7 nucleotides matching TRBD1. There are 15 residues in the CDR3. The germline gives CDR1 MNHEY, CDR2 SVGAGI. The CDR3, as DNA: TGTGGCAGGGGGTACTGGAGCGGTCCCAAAGATACCCAGTATTTC. Translating gives CGRGYWSGPKDTQYF.

Notes on this clonotype: A read error may produce the germline difference seen at one junction end. The chain recombines TRBV11-3 with TRBJ2-3; D could derive from TRBD1 or TRBD2 (6 bases each). The CDR3 is 14 residues long. In germline, CDR1 is SGHNT, CDR2 YENEEA. The CDR3 reads CAGSLGGQTDAQYF. The CDR3 coding sequence is TGTGCGGGCAGCTTAGGGGGGCAGACAGATGCGCAGTATTTT.

The chain combines TRBV27 with TRBJ2-1, with 12 bases fitting TRBD2. CDR3 length equals 19 residues. The germline CDR1 and CDR2 sequences are MNHEY and SMNVEV (reference sequence). Trimming removed 5 bases from V and 0 bases from J; junction bases left unmatched: 11. CDR3 amino acids: CASSAPGLAGLSSYNEQFF. CDR3 DNA: TGTGCCAGCAGTGCACCGGGACTAGCGGGTCTAAGCTCCTACAATGAGCAGTTCTTC.

By share, this clonotype ranks as large. The chain employs TRBV12-3 or TRBV12-4 and TRBJ2-1; tentatively, D is TRBD2 (5 bases). V lost 6 bases and J 7 bases, leaving 7 bases between the germline ends. The CDR3 has 11 residues. This chain's CDR3 is CASSPGNEQFF. The CDR3 DNA reads TGTGCCAGCAGCCCGGGGAATGAGCAGTTCTTC.

This clonotype was observed a handful of times. The chain carries TRBV7-6 and TRBJ2-1, with D perhaps TRBD2 (5 bases). Germline CDR1 SGHVS, CDR2 FNYEAQ. The CDR3 spans 17 residues. The ends were cut back, 0 bases at V and 3 bases at J, with 15 bases in the middle. CDR3 sequence (DNA): TGTGCCAGCAGCTTAGCGCACCCACTAGTAAGCTACAATGAGCAGTTCTTC. Encoded protein: CASSLAHPLVSYNEQFF.

The rearrangement uses TRBV6-1 and TRBJ2-5; no clear D gene. The CDR3 sequence is 13 residues long. Trimming left V 6 bases short and J 7 bases short, with 15 bases between. The germline gives CDR1 MNHNS, CDR2 SASEGT. The CDR3: CASRRTAWGTQYF. CDR3 coding DNA: TGTGCCAGCAGGAGGACGGCGTGGGGGACCCAGTACTTC.

About this clonotype: An end of the junction does not agree with germline; a read error may underlie this. This sequence joins TRBV6-1 and TRBJ2-3; no definite D call. In germline, CDR1 is MNHNS, CDR2 SASEGT. CDR3 length equals 13 residues. CDR3 loop: CASSGPGPDAQYF. CDR3 bases: TGTGCCAGCAGTGGACCAGGACCAGATGCGCAGTATTTC.